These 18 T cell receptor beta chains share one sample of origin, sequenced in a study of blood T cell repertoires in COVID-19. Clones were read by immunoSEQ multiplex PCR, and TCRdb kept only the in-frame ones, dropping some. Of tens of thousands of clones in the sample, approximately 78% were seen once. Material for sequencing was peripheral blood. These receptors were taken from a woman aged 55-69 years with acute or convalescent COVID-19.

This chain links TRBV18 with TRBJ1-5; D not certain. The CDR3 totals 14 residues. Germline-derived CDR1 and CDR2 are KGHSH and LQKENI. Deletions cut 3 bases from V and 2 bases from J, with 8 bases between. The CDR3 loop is CASSPLSGNQPQHF. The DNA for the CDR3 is TGTGCCAGCTCACCGCTTTCGGGCAATCAGCCCCAGCATTTT.

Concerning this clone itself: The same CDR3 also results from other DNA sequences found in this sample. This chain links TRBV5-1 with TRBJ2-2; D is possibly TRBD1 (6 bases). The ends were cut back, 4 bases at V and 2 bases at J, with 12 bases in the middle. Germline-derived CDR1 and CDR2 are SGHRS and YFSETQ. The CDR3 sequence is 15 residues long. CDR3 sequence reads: CASSPQGTNTGELFF. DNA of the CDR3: TGCGCCAGCAGCCCACAGGGAACAAACACCGGGGAGCTGTTTTTT.

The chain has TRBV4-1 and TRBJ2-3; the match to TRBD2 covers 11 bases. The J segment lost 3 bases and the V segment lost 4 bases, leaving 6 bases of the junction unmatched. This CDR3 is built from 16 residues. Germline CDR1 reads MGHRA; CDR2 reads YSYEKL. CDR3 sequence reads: CASSRIAGGPTDTQYF. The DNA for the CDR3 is TGCGCCAGCAGCCGCATAGCGGGGGGGCCGACAGATACGCAGTATTTT.

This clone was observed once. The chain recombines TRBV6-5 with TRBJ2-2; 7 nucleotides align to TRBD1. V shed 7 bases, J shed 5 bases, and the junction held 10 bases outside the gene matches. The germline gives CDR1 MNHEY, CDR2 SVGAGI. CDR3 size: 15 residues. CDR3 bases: TGTGCCAGCACCCTTTACCCGACAGGGACCGGGGAGCTGTTTTTT. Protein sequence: CASTLYPTGTGELFF.

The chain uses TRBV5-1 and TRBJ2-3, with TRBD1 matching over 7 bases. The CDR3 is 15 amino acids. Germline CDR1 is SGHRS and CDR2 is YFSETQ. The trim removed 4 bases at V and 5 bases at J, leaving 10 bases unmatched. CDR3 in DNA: TGCGCCAGCAGCCCCCAAGGGGGCGCGGTAGATACGCAGTATTTT. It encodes CASSPQGGAVDTQYF.

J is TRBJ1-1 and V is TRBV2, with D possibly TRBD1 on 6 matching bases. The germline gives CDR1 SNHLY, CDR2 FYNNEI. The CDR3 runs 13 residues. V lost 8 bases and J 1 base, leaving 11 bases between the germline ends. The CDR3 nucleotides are TGTGCCAGCTGCAGGGGTGGGAACACTGAAGCTTTCTTT. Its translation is CASCRGGNTEAFF.

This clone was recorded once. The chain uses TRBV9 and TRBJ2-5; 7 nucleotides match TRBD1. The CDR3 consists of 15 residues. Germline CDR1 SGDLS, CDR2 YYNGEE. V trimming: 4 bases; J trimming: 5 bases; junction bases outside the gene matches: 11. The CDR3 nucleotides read TGTGCCAGCAGCCCCAGGGACAGCTTGAGGGAGACCCAGTACTTC. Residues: CASSPRDSLRETQYF.

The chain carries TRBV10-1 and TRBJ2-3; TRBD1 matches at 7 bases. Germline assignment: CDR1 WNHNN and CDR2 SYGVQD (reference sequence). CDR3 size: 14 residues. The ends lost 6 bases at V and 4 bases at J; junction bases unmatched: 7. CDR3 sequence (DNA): TGCGCCAGCAGCGGAAGGGGGCGTGCAGATACGCAGTATTTT. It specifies CASSGRGRADTQYF.

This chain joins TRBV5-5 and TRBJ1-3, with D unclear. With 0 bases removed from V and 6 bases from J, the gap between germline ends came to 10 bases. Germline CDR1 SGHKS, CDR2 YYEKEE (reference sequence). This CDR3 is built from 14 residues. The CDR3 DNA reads TGTGCCAGCAGCTTGGATTTAGCCTTAAACACCATATATTTT. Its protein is CASSLDLALNTIYF.

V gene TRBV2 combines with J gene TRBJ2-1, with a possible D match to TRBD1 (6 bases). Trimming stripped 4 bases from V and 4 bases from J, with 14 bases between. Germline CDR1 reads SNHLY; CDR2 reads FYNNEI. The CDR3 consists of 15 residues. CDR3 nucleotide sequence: TGTGCCAGCAGTGGGGTGACAGGAGAATACAATGAGCAGTTCTTC. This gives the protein CASSGVTGEYNEQFF.

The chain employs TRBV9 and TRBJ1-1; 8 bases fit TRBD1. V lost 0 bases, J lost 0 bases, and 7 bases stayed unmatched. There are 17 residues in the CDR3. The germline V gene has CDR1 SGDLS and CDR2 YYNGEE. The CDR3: CASSVGWDRSMNTEAFF. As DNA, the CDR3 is TGTGCCAGCAGCGTAGGCTGGGACAGGTCCATGAACACTGAAGCTTTCTTT.

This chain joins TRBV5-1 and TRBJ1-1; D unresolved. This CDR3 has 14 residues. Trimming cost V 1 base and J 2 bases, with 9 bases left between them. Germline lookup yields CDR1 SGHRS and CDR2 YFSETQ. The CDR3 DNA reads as TGCGCCAGCAGCTTGCTCGGTAGTAACACTGAAGCTTTCTTT. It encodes CASSLLGSNTEAFF.

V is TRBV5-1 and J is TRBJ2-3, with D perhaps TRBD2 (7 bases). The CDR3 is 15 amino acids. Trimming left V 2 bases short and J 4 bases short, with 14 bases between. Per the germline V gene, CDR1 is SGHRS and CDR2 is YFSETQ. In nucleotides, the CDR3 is TGCGCCAGCAGCTTCAACGGGGGGCCATCAGATACGCAGTATTTT. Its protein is CASSFNGGPSDTQYF.

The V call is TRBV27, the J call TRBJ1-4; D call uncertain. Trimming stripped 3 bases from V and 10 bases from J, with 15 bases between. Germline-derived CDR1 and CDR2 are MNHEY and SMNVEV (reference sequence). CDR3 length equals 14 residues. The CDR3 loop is CASSLERWSRKLFF. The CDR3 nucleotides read TGTGCCAGCAGTTTGGAAAGGTGGAGTCGAAAACTGTTTTTT.

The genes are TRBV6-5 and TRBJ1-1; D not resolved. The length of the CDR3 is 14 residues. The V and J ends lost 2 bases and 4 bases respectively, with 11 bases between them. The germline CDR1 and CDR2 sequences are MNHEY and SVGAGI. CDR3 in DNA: TGTGCCAGCAGTTACCTTTCGCCGGTCACTGAAGCTTTCTTT. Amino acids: CASSYLSPVTEAFF.

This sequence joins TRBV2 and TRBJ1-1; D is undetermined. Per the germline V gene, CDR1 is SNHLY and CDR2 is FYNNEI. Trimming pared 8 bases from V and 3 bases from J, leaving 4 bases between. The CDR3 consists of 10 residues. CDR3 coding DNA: TGTGCCAGCGCGGACACTGAAGCTTTCTTT. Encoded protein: CASADTEAFF.

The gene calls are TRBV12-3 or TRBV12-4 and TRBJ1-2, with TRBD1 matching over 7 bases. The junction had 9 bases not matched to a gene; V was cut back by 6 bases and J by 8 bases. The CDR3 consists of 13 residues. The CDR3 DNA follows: TGTGCCAGCAGCAAAACGACAGGGTTCGGCTACACCTTC. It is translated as CASSKTTGFGYTF.

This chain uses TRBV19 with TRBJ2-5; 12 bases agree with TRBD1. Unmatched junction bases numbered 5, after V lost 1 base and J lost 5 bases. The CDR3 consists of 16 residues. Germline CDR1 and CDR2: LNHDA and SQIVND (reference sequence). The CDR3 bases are TGTGCCAGTAGTATAGGTGGGACAGGGGGCCGGGAGACCCAGTACTTC. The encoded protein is CASSIGGTGGRETQYF.